These 26 T cell receptor beta chains originate from one sample sequenced in a study of PD-1 blockade in classical Hodgkin lymphoma. Time point reported: cycle 4 day 1 (C4D1), after 6 weeks of nivolumab. In every patient, relapse followed autologous stem cell transplantation, while exposure to brentuximab vedotin differed. Clones were sequenced by immunoSEQ multiplex PCR, and TCRdb holds only the in-frame ones, with some missing. Of 20,000 to 25,000 clones in the sample, 60% to 80% were seen once. Material: peripheral blood mononuclear cells (PBMCs), obtained before the fourth cycle of nivolumab. These receptors all stem from a human donor with classical Hodgkin lymphoma.

This chain connects TRBV29-1 to TRBJ1-1; a weak D match, TRBD1 (6 bases). CDR3 length: 13 amino acids. V lost 7 bases, J lost 2 bases, and 14 bases lay in between. CDR1 and CDR2 from the germline V gene are SQVTM and ANQGSEA. The CDR3 nucleotides read TGCAGCGGTGAGGGACAACCCAACACTGAAGCTTTCTTT. It translates to CSGEGQPNTEAFF.

CDR3 loop: CASRVTGRQETQYF. In DNA form, the CDR3 reads TGTGCCAGCAGAGTGACAGGGCGGCAAGAGACCCAGTACTTC. This chain uses TRBV27 with TRBJ2-5; TRBD1 agrees at 7 bases. Germline trimming cut 6 bases from V and 2 bases from J; bases unmatched to any gene: 6. This CDR3 contains 14 residues. Germline loops: CDR1 MNHEY, CDR2 SMNVEV (reference sequence).

The chain employs TRBV6-5 and TRBJ1-5, with no clear D. The CDR3 spans 13 residues. CDR1 and CDR2 from the germline V gene are MNHEY and SVGAGI. V lost 5 bases and J 4 bases, leaving 9 bases between the germline ends. CDR3 region: CASSPTDNQPQHF. CDR3 bases: TGTGCCAGCAGTCCGACGGATAATCAGCCCCAGCATTTT.

The chain has TRBV7-9 and TRBJ2-3; D remains unclear. Per germline, CDR1 SEHNR and CDR2 FQNEAQ (reference sequence). V gave up 5 bases and J gave up 3 bases, with 6 bases separating them. The CDR3 length is 12 residues. The CDR3 protein is CASSAWTDTQYF. The CDR3 DNA reads as TGTGCCAGCAGCGCCTGGACAGATACGCAGTATTTT.

The chain has TRBV11-2 and TRBJ2-5; D unclear. V lost 1 base, J lost 0 bases, and 6 bases lay in between. The CDR3 covers 14 residues. The germline gives CDR1 SGHAT, CDR2 FQNNGV. CDR3 amino acids: CASSLVGNQETQYF. The CDR3 DNA is TGTGCCAGCAGCTTAGTGGGGAACCAAGAGACCCAGTACTTC.

The chain couples TRBV19 to TRBJ1-1; tentative D call: TRBD1 (5 bases). The V and J ends lost 9 bases and 0 bases respectively, with 11 bases between them. Germline-derived CDR1 and CDR2 are LNHDA and SQIVND (reference sequence). There are 13 residues in the CDR3. In nucleotides, the CDR3 is TGTGCCAGCGAGAAAGGGGTGAACACTGAAGCTTTCTTT. This sequence encodes CASEKGVNTEAFF.

The V gene is TRBV11-2, the J gene TRBJ2-3; 11 bases agree with TRBD2. There are 15 residues in the CDR3. Unmatched junction bases numbered 5, after V lost 4 bases and J lost 5 bases. Germline V CDR1 and CDR2: SGHAT, FQNNGV. CDR3 coding DNA: TGTGCCAGCAGCTCACTAGCGGGGGTCGGAGATACGCAGTATTTT. Translated: CASSSLAGVGDTQYF.

DNA for the CDR3: TGTGCCAGCAGCTTACAGGGATCCAAAAACATTCAGTACTTC. Its protein is CASSLQGSKNIQYF. The chain combines TRBV7-2 with TRBJ2-4; perhaps TRBD1 as D (5 bases). CDR1 and CDR2 (germline): SGHTA, FQGNSA. This CDR3 is built from 14 residues. Trimming removed 2 bases at V and 2 bases at J, with 7 bases between.

V usage is TRBV14 and J usage is TRBJ2-5; unclear D gene. The CDR3 spans 16 residues. Trimming pared 4 bases from V and 5 bases from J, leaving 20 bases between. Looked up from germline, CDR1 is SGHDN and CDR2 is FVKESK. In nucleotides, the CDR3 is TGTGCCAGCAGCCGGGATCTGACCCCGGGTCGGGAGACCCAGTACTTC. This translates into CASSRDLTPGRETQYF.

The chain has TRBV19 and TRBJ1-5, with 9 nucleotides matching TRBD1. V lost 9 bases to trimming and J lost 0 bases; unmatched junction nucleotides: 9. This CDR3 region has 16 residues. Germline loops: CDR1 LNHDA, CDR2 SQIVND (reference sequence). CDR3 nucleotides: TGTGCCAGCCGAGGGACAGGGTTTTATAGCAATCAGCCCCAGCATTTT. Protein product: CASRGTGFYSNQPQHF.

The V gene is TRBV5-4, the J gene TRBJ2-1; TRBD2 matches at 13 bases. The V gene's germline CDR1 is SGHNT and CDR2 YYREEE (reference sequence). J was trimmed by 0 bases and V by 1 base; bases with no gene match: 4. The CDR3 spans 18 residues. This chain's CDR3 is CASSLSLAGGSSYNEQFF. The CDR3 region has the DNA TGTGCCAGCAGCTTGTCACTAGCGGGGGGGAGCTCCTACAATGAGCAGTTCTTC.

The chain carries TRBV29-1 and TRBJ1-2; 7 nucleotides agree with TRBD1. This CDR3 spans 12 amino acids. V lost 6 bases and J lost 2; bases outside the gene matches: 3. Looked up from germline, CDR1 is SQVTM and CDR2 is ANQGSEA. The CDR3 here is CSVGDRNYGYTF. The CDR3 region has the DNA TGCAGCGTGGGGGACAGAAACTATGGCTACACCTTC.

This rearrangement joins TRBV18 to TRBJ2-7; possibly TRBD2 for D (6 bases). Germline CDR1 is KGHSH and CDR2 is LQKENI. Trimming removed 2 bases at V and 0 bases at J, with 8 bases between. This CDR3 region has 14 residues. The DNA of the CDR3 is TGTGCCAGCTCACCAGCGGGGAGCTCCTACGAGCAGTACTTC. This gives the protein CASSPAGSSYEQYF.

The chain uses TRBV20-1 and TRBJ1-1; no clear D gene. V was trimmed by 2 bases and J by 7 bases, leaving 8 bases between them. This CDR3 is built from 11 residues. CDR1 is DFQATT and CDR2 is SNEGSKA in the germline V gene (reference sequence). CDR3 residues: CSARPVFEAFF. Here the CDR3 DNA reads TGCAGTGCTAGACCAGTATTTGAAGCTTTCTTT.

V gene TRBV2 combines with J gene TRBJ2-7; possibly TRBD1 for D (5 bases). This CDR3 region has 12 residues. Germline assignment: CDR1 SNHLY and CDR2 FYNNEI. V lost 8 bases and J 3 bases, leaving 11 bases between the germline ends. The CDR3 DNA reads as TGTGCCAGCGGACAAGAGTACTACGAGCAGTACTTC. Translating it yields CASGQEYYEQYF.

The chain uses TRBV7-2 and TRBJ2-3, with D possibly being TRBD2 (7 bases). V lost 0 bases, J lost 5 bases, and 18 bases lay in between. This CDR3 is 17 amino acids long. Germline V lookup: CDR1 SGHTA, CDR2 FQGNSA. The DNA of the CDR3 is TGTGCCAGCAGCTTAGCGAAAACGGGGGGCCGGGGAGATACGCAGTATTTT. Translated: CASSLAKTGGRGDTQYF.

The J gene is TRBJ1-5, the V gene TRBV19; a weak D match, TRBD1 (6 bases). Germline V gives CDR1 LNHDA, CDR2 SQIVND (reference sequence). The CDR3 has 14 amino acids. The V gene lost 10 bases and the J gene lost 5 bases, with 18 bases spanning the gap. Written as DNA, the CDR3 is TGTGCCACCTCAAGAACAGGGCAGGATCAGCCCCAGCATTTT. Its translation is CATSRTGQDQPQHF.

This chain uses TRBV6-1 with TRBJ1-3, with 7 bases aligning to TRBD1. Germline CDR1 reads MNHNS; CDR2 reads SASEGT. V was clipped by 4 bases and J by 4 bases; unmatched bases: 7. The CDR3 covers 15 residues. The DNA for the CDR3 is TGTGCCAGCAGTGCCACCGGGACAGCAGGAAACACCATATATTTT. Amino acids: CASSATGTAGNTIYF.

V is TRBV28 and J is TRBJ2-4, with D perhaps matching TRBD2 (6 bases). Looked up from germline, CDR1 is MDHEN and CDR2 is SYDVKM. The V gene lost 2 bases and the J gene lost 6 bases, with 8 bases spanning the gap. CDR3 length equals 13 residues. The CDR3: CASSLTSLNIQYF. The CDR3 DNA reads TGTGCCAGCAGTTTAACTAGCTTAAACATTCAGTACTTC. The whole variable domain, remainder taken from reference TRBV28 and TRBJ2-4, is DVKVTQSSRYLVKRTGEKVFLECVQDMDHENMFWYRQDPGLGLRLIYFSYDVKMKEKGDIPEGYSVSREKKERFSLILESASTNQTSMYLCASSLTSLNIQYFGAGTRLSVL.

V usage is TRBV5-1 and J usage is TRBJ1-1; D remains unclear. This CDR3 is built from 13 residues. Germline CDR1 SGHRS, CDR2 YFSETQ. V was trimmed by 0 bases and J by 0 bases, leaving 3 bases between them. CDR3 sequence (DNA): TGCGCCAGCAGCTTGGTCTTGAACACTGAAGCTTTCTTT. Translation gives CASSLVLNTEAFF.

The V call is TRBV5-1, the J call TRBJ2-5, with D unclear. In germline, CDR1 is SGHRS, CDR2 YFSETQ. The CDR3 extends over 11 amino acids. V was trimmed by 2 bases and J by 4 bases, leaving 3 bases between them. Here the CDR3 DNA reads TGCGCCAGCAGCTTCAGAGAGACCCAGTACTTC. Translated, it gives CASSFRETQYF.

V usage is TRBV11-1 and J usage is TRBJ2-4; D gene ambiguous. CDR3 length: 15 residues. Germline V gives CDR1 SGHAT, CDR2 FQDESV (reference sequence). The V and J ends lost 3 bases and 0 bases respectively, with 9 bases between them. CDR3 region: CASSFSSLAKNIQYF. The CDR3 bases are TGTGCCAGCAGCTTTTCTTCCCTAGCCAAAAACATTCAGTACTTC. Full variable domain (rest looked up from reference TRBV11-1 and TRBJ2-4): EAEVAQSPRYKITEKSQAVAFWCDPISGHATLYWYRQILGQGPELLVQFQDESVVDDSQLPKDRFSAERLKGVDSTLKIQPAELGDSAMYLCASSFSSLAKNIQYFGAGTRLSVL.

The chain links TRBV5-4 to TRBJ2-5; 12 bases map to TRBD2. V trimming: 3 bases; J trimming: 5 bases; junction bases outside the gene matches: 8. The CDR3 covers 16 residues. CDR1 and CDR2 (germline): SGHNT, YYREEE (reference sequence). The CDR3 reads CASSWSSGGARETQYF. The CDR3 nucleotides read TGTGCCAGCAGCTGGTCTAGCGGGGGGGCCCGGGAGACCCAGTACTTC.

V is TRBV7-2 and J is TRBJ1-4; D is unresolved. V was trimmed by 3 bases and J by 6 bases, leaving 14 bases between them. Per the germline V gene, CDR1 is SGHTA and CDR2 is FQGNSA. CDR3 length: 15 amino acids. This CDR3 is CASSFEKKTDEKLFF. As DNA, the CDR3 is TGTGCCAGCAGCTTCGAAAAGAAAACCGATGAAAAACTGTTTTTT.

The chain links TRBV5-1 to TRBJ2-5, with D maybe TRBD2 (5 bases). This CDR3 is 13 amino acids long. The V end lost 3 bases, the J end lost 2 bases, and 8 bases lay between the germline ends. Germline assignment: CDR1 SGHRS and CDR2 YFSETQ. The CDR3: CASSSPGQETQYF. The CDR3 DNA sequence: TGCGCCAGCAGCTCTCCGGGGCAAGAGACCCAGTACTTC.

The chain employs TRBV7-8 and TRBJ1-2; a weak D match, TRBD1 (5 bases). Per germline, CDR1 SGHVS and CDR2 FQNEAQ. The V end lost 3 bases, the J end lost 6 bases, and 11 bases lay between the germline ends. The CDR3 contains 13 residues. Here the CDR3 reads CASSFSGGDGYTF. CDR3 in DNA: TGTGCCAGCAGCTTTTCGGGGGGGGATGGCTACACCTTC.